The rows below give T cell receptor beta chains drawn from one sample of a study of shared clonotypes between healthy human individuals. Data came from immunoSEQ multiplex PCR; TCRdb stores just in-frame clones and leaves some out. The sample records roughly 550,000 clones, over 95% being singletons. The sequenced sample consisted of naive CD8+ T cells sorted from blood. These receptors were taken from a woman aged 25 to 39 in good health. CDR3s include the opening cysteine and the closing phenylalanine or tryptophan. Not every row has a clone size; where given, it reads once, few, many or a size class.

cdr3_aa clone_size j_call v_call
CASRRTGSNQPQHF few TRBJ1-5 TRBV28
CASSFNEQFF . TRBJ2-1 TRBV11-1
CASSPPGGEQYF . TRBJ2-7 TRBV27
CASSLGEASGTLREQYF . TRBJ2-7 TRBV5-6
CASSPHGTGGYTF . TRBJ1-2 TRBV19
CASSLGHQGPVVRQFF . TRBJ2-1 TRBV13
CASSAEKQYF . TRBJ2-7 TRBV28
CASRDRYSSYEQYF . TRBJ2-7 TRBV13
CASGLVRGDTQYF once TRBJ2-3 TRBV7-3
CASSYSGNYEQYF . TRBJ2-7 TRBV27
CASSPNGAYEQYF . TRBJ2-7 TRBV2
CASSTSVNQGDHYEQYF . TRBJ2-7 TRBV9
CASSFYGLLNTEAFF . TRBJ1-1 TRBV28
CASSESGQGVRSNQPQHF . TRBJ1-5 TRBV10-1
CASGTTWDEQFF . TRBJ2-1 TRBV28
CASSAGTGGFYEQYF . TRBJ2-7 TRBV5-1
CASSFTTVNTGELFF . TRBJ2-2 TRBV28
CASSQVGAGDGYTF . TRBJ1-2 TRBV4-1
CASSSWSELAKNIQYF once TRBJ2-4 TRBV11-2
CASSPGQGGIYEQYF once TRBJ2-7 TRBV5-6
CAWSGTVYGYTF . TRBJ1-2 TRBV30
CSVVEGVDYGYTF . TRBJ1-2 TRBV29-1
CASSFADRAYEQYF . TRBJ2-7 TRBV27
CSAMRPQPNEAFF . TRBJ1-1 TRBV29-1
CASSVLGGGSPLHF once TRBJ1-6 TRBV9
CASSHINYNEQFF . TRBJ2-1 TRBV11-1
CASSEEGDLTGNTIYF . TRBJ1-3 TRBV2
CATRRTGGYVSTDTQYF . TRBJ2-3 TRBV27
CASSLAMDTEAFF few TRBJ1-1 TRBV5-6
CASGGELETQYF . TRBJ2-5 TRBV25-1
CASSYGTGGTDTQYF . TRBJ2-3 TRBV5-8
CASSIGDGNTIYF . TRBJ1-3 TRBV19
CSVPWGTGANVLTF . TRBJ2-6 TRBV29-1
CASSPAFRTGDKNEQFF . TRBJ2-1 TRBV7-9
CASSLEAGGPGNEQFF . TRBJ2-1 TRBV13
CAGGTPNTEAFF . TRBJ1-1 TRBV30
CASRKGANEKLFF . TRBJ1-4 TRBV7-9
CASSIDSGSYEQYF . . TRBV19
CASSHFGTGPHPGNTIYF once TRBJ1-3 TRBV23-1
CASSSYSGASNTGELFF . TRBJ2-2 TRBV11-2
CASSIPGLAELYF once TRBJ2-7 TRBV19
CASSDKTGNQETQYF . TRBJ2-5 TRBV9
CASSFGGSSNTEAFF . TRBJ1-1 TRBV10-2
CASSPETGVGREPQHF . TRBJ1-5 TRBV27
CASSVGQLYTDTQYF . TRBJ2-3 TRBV2
CASSFGGAAYEQYF . TRBJ2-7 TRBV11-2
CASSPLDSGRGNEKLFF . TRBJ1-4 TRBV28
CASRPDSNSLEQYF few TRBJ2-7 TRBV28
CASSFAGYTDTQYF . TRBJ2-3 TRBV7-6
CASRDPGQTYEQYF . TRBJ2-7 TRBV19
CASSFGTSYTQYF . TRBJ2-3 TRBV5-6
CASSMGGSMTEAFF . TRBJ1-1 TRBV19
CACYRRDNYTEAFF . TRBJ1-1 TRBV30
CASNPGTGSTGELFF . TRBJ2-2 TRBV28
CASMQGIMGEQFF . TRBJ2-1 TRBV6-1
CASSPTYNEQFF few TRBJ2-1 TRBV28
CASQERGGAGEQYF . TRBJ2-7 TRBV27
CASSDWRPLGQYF . TRBJ2-7 TRBV25-1
CASSEGQAPNYGYTF . TRBJ1-2 TRBV9
CASSQEATGLTYEQYF . TRBJ2-7 TRBV4-1